This T cell receptor (beta chain) comes out of a study of OX40 agonist ivuxolimab in advanced cancers. Produced via immunoSEQ multiplex PCR; TCRdb's table is partial and in-frame only. The sample records roughly 56,000 clones, around 83% being singletons. Germline V CDR1 and CDR2: SGHAT, FQNNGV. The CDR3 length is 14 residues. Trimming took off 3 bases at V and 5 bases at J, with 13 bases between the two ends. The rearrangement uses TRBV11-2 and TRBJ2-5; D gene unclear. Sequencing used CD4+ or CD8+ T cells sorted from blood, obtained in a trial of the OX40 agonist ivuxolimab. The TCR originated in an adult with an advanced solid tumor such as melanoma, head and neck, liver or kidney cancer. CDR3 amino acids: CASSFLKSVETQYF. Written as DNA, the CDR3 is TGTGCCAGCAGCTTTCTGAAGAGTGTGGAGACCCAGTACTTC. The whole variable domain, remainder taken from reference TRBV11-2 and TRBJ2-5, is EAGVAQSPRYKIIEKRQSVAFWCNPISGHATLYWYQQILGQGPKLLIQFQNNGVVDDSQLPKDRFSAERLKGVDSTLKIQPAKLEDSAVYLCASSFLKSVETQYFGPGTRLLVL.